The rows below give T cell receptor beta chains drawn from one sample of a study of T cell responses to AZD1222 COVID-19 vaccine. Clones were read by immunoSEQ multiplex PCR, and TCRdb kept only the in-frame ones, dropping some. Of about 67,000 clones listed, around 84% are singletons. The source was peripheral blood, collected on day 0 of AZD1222 vaccination. The receptors here all came from an adult in good health. Both conserved end residues are part of each CDR3. The D gene is left open where the match is weak. Clone size, where shown, is once, few, many, or a class for clones that have expanded.

clone_size d_call j_call v_call cdr3_aa cdr3_nt
- - TRBJ1-2 TRBV7-2 CASSFPLGVGGYTF TGTGCCAGCAGCTTTCCCCTGGGGGTCGGTGGCTACACCTTC
- - TRBJ2-2 TRBV27 CASSVSGVPGELFF TGTGCCAGCAGCGTTAGTGGGGTCCCCGGGGAGCTGTTTTTT
- - TRBJ1-4 TRBV10-3 CAIRDGGEKLFF TGTGCCATCAGGGATGGGGGTGAAAAACTGTTTTTT
- TRBD1 TRBJ1-2 TRBV7-9 CASSSHSPGQGARGYTF TGTGCCAGCAGCTCCCATAGTCCGGGACAGGGGGCGCGGGGCTACACCTTC
once TRBD2 TRBJ2-3 TRBV28 CASSPPSGGTDTQYF TGTGCCAGCAGTCCCCCTAGCGGGGGCACAGATACGCAGTATTTT
- - TRBJ2-2 TRBV28 CASSPEEGRTGELFF TGTGCCAGCAGCCCCGAGGAGGGGAGAACCGGGGAGCTGTTTTTT
- - TRBJ1-1 TRBV18 CASSVRTGHTEAFF TGTGCCAGCTCGGTCAGGACCGGGCACACTGAAGCTTTCTTT
- TRBD1 TRBJ1-3 TRBV19 CASSLGQGRSSGNTIYF TGTGCCAGTAGCCTTGGACAGGGCCGAAGCTCTGGAAACACCATATATTTT
- - TRBJ1-2 TRBV10-2 CASSLSEYGYTF TGCGCCAGCAGTCTCTCCGAGTATGGCTACACCTTC
- - TRBJ1-1 TRBV28 CASSSLYTEAFF TGTGCCAGCAGTTCGCTTTACACTGAAGCTTTCTTT
- - TRBJ2-7 TRBV6-2/TRBV6-3 CASSYRGPSSYEQYF TGTGCCAGCAGTTACAGGGGTCCTAGCTCCTACGAGCAGTACTTC
- - TRBJ1-1 TRBV28 CASSFPIVPGVNTEAFF TGTGCCAGCAGTTTCCCCATCGTCCCAGGGGTGAACACTGAAGCTTTCTTT
- - TRBJ2-7 TRBV14 CASSQDVLLYEQYF TGTGCCAGCAGCCAAGATGTTTTGCTCTACGAGCAGTACTTC
- - TRBJ1-6 TRBV19 CASSPPVHLGNSPLHF TGTGCCAGTAGTCCTCCCGTCCACCTGGGGAATTCACCCCTCCACTTT
- - TRBJ2-7 TRBV5-1 CASSLTSYEQYF TGCGCCAGCAGCTTGACATCCTACGAGCAGTACTTC
- - TRBJ1-2 TRBV27 CASSPIGTGLDGYTF TGTGCCAGCAGTCCTATCGGGACGGGGCTTGACGGCTACACCTTC
- TRBD1 TRBJ2-7 TRBV6-4 CASRYRDSTYEQYF TGTGCCAGCAGATACCGGGACAGTACCTACGAGCAGTACTTC
- TRBD2 TRBJ2-2 TRBV3-1/TRBV3-2 CASSWTSGSHTGELFF TGTGCCAGCAGCTGGACTAGCGGGAGTCACACCGGGGAGCTGTTTTTT
- TRBD1 TRBJ2-2 TRBV7-3 CASRDPGGVAGELFF TGTGCCAGCAGGGACCCAGGGGGCGTAGCCGGGGAGCTGTTTTTT
- TRBD2 TRBJ2-1 TRBV11-2 CASSLVGTRGVVEQFF TGTGCCAGCAGCTTAGTGGGGACTAGGGGGGTTGTTGAGCAGTTCTTC
- - TRBJ2-5 TRBV30 CAWIPRIDSGETQYF TGTGCCTGGATCCCTCGGATAGACTCGGGGGAGACCCAGTACTTC
once TRBD2 TRBJ2-5 TRBV11-2 CASSQTSGWGRAQYF TGTGCCAGCAGCCAGACTAGCGGGTGGGGCCGGGCCCAGTACTTC
- - TRBJ1-6 TRBV6-5 CASSYSSWTPLHF TGTGCCAGCAGTTACTCGAGCTGGACACCCCTCCACTTT
- - TRBJ1-3 TRBV28 CASSLSDSGNTIYF TGTGCCAGCAGTTTGAGTGACTCTGGAAACACCATATATTTT
- TRBD1 TRBJ1-3 TRBV6-1 CASSEQGGSGNTIYF TGTGCCAGCAGTGAACAGGGGGGCTCTGGAAACACCATATATTTT